This TCR beta chain was retrieved from a study of cytomegalovirus exposure and HLA in healthy donors. Only one count was recorded for this clone. What it binds is unknown. General study results and limits: In vitro assays verified that a few CMV-associated chains recognized CMV antigens specifically. Later analysis demonstrated an association between a missense DCLRE1C variant and TCR beta V- and J-gene trimming. Reports state that TCR beta sequences accurately predicted most subjects' HLA-A and HLA-B alleles.

The PCR had 60 Vbeta and 13 Jbeta primers. This table comes from immunoSEQ multiplex PCR, and its TCRdb copy is limited to in-frame clones, with some not included. The sample has approximately 130,000 clones; around 80% are singletons. Sequencing was carried out using PBMCs. The clonotype comes from a boy between 2 and 15 years old in good health and CMV-seronegative.

CDR3 in amino acids: CASSQKRGVTDTQYF. In DNA form, the CDR3 reads TGCGCCAGCAGCCAAAAGCGGGGGGTCACAGATACGCAGTATTTT. The V and J genes are TRBV4-1 and TRBJ2-3; 9 nucleotides match TRBD2. The CDR3 is made up of 15 amino acids. The germline V gene encodes CDR1 MGHRA and CDR2 YSYEKL. Germline trimming cut 2 bases from V and 2 bases from J; bases unmatched to any gene: 2.